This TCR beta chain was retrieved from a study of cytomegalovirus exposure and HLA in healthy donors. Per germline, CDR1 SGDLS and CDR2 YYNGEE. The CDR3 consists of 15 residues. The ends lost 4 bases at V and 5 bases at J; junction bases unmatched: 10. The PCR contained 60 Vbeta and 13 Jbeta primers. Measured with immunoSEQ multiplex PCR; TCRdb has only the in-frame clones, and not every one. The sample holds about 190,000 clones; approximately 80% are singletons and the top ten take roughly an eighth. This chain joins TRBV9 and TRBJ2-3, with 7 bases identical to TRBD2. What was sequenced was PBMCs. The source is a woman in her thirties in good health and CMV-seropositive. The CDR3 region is CASSLVGGGKDTQYF. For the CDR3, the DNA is TGTGCCAGCAGCCTAGTGGGGGGGGGAAAAGATACGCAGTATTTT.